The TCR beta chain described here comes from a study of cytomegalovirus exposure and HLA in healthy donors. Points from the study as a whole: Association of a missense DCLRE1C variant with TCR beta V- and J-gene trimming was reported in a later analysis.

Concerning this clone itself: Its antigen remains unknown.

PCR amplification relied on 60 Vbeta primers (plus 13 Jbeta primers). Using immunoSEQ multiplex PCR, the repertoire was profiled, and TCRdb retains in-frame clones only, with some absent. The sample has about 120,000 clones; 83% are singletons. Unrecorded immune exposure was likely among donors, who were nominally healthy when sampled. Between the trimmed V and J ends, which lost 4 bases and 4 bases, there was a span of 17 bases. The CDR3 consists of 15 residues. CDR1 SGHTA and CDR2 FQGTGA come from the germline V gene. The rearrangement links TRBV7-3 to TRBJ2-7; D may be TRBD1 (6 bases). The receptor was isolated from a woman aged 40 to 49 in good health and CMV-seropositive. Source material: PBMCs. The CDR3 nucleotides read TGTGCCAGCAGCTCCCGTGCAGGGGTGGGTTACGAGCAGTACTTC. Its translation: CASSSRAGVGYEQYF.